These T cell receptor beta chains were read from a single sample in a study of blood T cell repertoires in COVID-19. Profiling relied on immunoSEQ multiplex PCR, and the TCRdb table lists in-frame clones only, not all of them. The sample has about 210,000 clones, approximately 80% seen once. The sequenced material came from peripheral blood. These receptors all come from a woman at least 80 years old with COVID-19, enrolled during active disease. CDR3s include the opening cysteine and the closing phenylalanine or tryptophan. The D gene is left open where the match is weak. Size values are once, few and many counts, or a class for expanded clones, and some rows have none.

J	size	D	V	DNA	CDR3
TRBJ1-2	once	TRBD1	TRBV12-3/TRBV12-4	TGTGCCAGCATCCTCACAGGGGGCTATGGCTACACCTTC	CASILTGGYGYTF
TRBJ1-2	NA	NA	TRBV5-1	TGCGCCAGCAGCTTGGGACGCTCGGAGGATGGCTACACCTTC	CASSLGRSEDGYTF
TRBJ1-3	NA	NA	TRBV2	TGTGCCAGCGGGGGGGGGCCAAGAAACACCATATATTTT	CASGGGPRNTIYF
TRBJ1-1	NA	TRBD1	TRBV9	TGTGCCAGCAGCGCATGGACAGGGCGGGACACTGAAGCTTTCTTT	CASSAWTGRDTEAFF
TRBJ2-7	NA	TRBD1	TRBV7-9	TGTGCCAGCAGCACTCCGGGACAGGGACGCTACGAGCAGTACTTC	CASSTPGQGRYEQYF
TRBJ2-6	NA	TRBD1	TRBV5-1	TGCGCCAGCAGCTTGGGACAGGGGGCTGGGGCCAACGTCCTGACTTTC	CASSLGQGAGANVLTF
TRBJ2-5	NA	TRBD2	TRBV7-2	TGTGCCAGCAGCTTTGACTCGGGGGGGATGGAGACCCAGTACTTC	CASSFDSGGMETQYF
TRBJ2-7	NA	TRBD2	TRBV7-2	TGTGCCAGCAGCTTAGATTCCGGGACTAGCGGGAGCGAGCAGTACTTC	CASSLDSGTSGSEQYF
TRBJ1-1	NA	TRBD1	TRBV27	TGTGCCAGCAGTTTGCGACAGGGGATCACTGAAGCTTTCTTT	CASSLRQGITEAFF
TRBJ2-2	NA	NA	TRBV3-1/TRBV3-2	TGTGCCAGCAGCGAGGTCGGGGAGCTGTTTTTT	CASSEVGELFF
TRBJ1-1	few	NA	TRBV28	TGTGCCAGCACCAACTCCGGTGTTGAAGCTTTCTTT	CASTNSGVEAFF
TRBJ2-1	once	TRBD2	TRBV5-1	TGCGCCAGCAGCTTGGCTAGCGGGCTGGCCTACAATGAGCAGTTCTTC	CASSLASGLAYNEQFF
TRBJ1-2	few	NA	TRBV3-1/TRBV3-2	TGTGCCAGCAGCCAAGTGGGGGCTCGAGGCTACACCTTC	CASSQVGARGYTF
TRBJ1-4	NA	NA	TRBV4-1	TGCGCCAGCAGCCTGTCCGGGACCGGGGGGGAAAAACTGTTTTTT	CASSLSGTGGEKLFF
TRBJ1-1	NA	NA	TRBV11-1	TGTGCCAGCAGCCTAGGAGACGGGATGAACACTGAAGCTTTCTTT	CASSLGDGMNTEAFF